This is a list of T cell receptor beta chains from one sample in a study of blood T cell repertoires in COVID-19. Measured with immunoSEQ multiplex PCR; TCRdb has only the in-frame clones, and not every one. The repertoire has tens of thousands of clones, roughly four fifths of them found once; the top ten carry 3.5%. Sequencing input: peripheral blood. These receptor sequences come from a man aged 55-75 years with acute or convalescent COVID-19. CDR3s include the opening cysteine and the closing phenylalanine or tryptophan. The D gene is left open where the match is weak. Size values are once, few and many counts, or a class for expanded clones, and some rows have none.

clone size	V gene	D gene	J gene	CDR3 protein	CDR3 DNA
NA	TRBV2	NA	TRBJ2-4	CASRRQGGDKNIQYF	TGTGCCAGCAGAAGACAGGGAGGTGACAAAAACATTCAGTACTTC
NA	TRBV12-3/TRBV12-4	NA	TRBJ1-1	CASSLGTTTEAFF	TGTGCCAGCAGTTTAGGGACTACCACTGAAGCTTTCTTT
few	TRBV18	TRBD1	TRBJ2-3	CASSPMLATGAPTDTQYF	TGTGCCAGCTCACCCATGTTAGCGACAGGGGCGCCCACAGATACGCAGTATTTT
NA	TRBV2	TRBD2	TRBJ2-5	CASSGLAGGIQETQYF	TGTGCCAGCAGTGGATTAGCGGGGGGTATTCAAGAGACCCAGTACTTC
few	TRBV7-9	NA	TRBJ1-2	CASQLQVNYGYTF	TGTGCGTCTCAGCTGCAGGTTAACTATGGCTACACCTTC
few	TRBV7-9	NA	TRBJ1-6	CASSRQENSPLHF	TGTGCCAGCAGCCGACAAGAAAATTCACCCCTCCACTTT
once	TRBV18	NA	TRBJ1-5	CASSAGNVFQLPDQPQHF	TGTGCCAGCTCAGCCGGGAACGTTTTCCAGTTACCCGATCAGCCCCAGCATTTT
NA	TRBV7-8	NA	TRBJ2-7	CASSLDSAGDEQYF	TGTGCCAGCAGCTTAGATTCGGCCGGGGACGAGCAGTACTTC
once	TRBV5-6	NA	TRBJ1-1	CASSFQRGEIAEAFF	TGTGCCAGCAGCTTTCAGCGGGGTGAAATAGCTGAAGCTTTCTTT
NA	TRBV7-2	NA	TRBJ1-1	CASSLEIGEAFF	TGTGCCAGCAGCTTAGAAATCGGTGAAGCTTTCTTT
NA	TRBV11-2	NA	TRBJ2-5	CASSLDGREETQYF	TGTGCCAGCAGCTTAGACGGCAGGGAAGAGACCCAGTACTTC
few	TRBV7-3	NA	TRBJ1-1	CASSPLGGTEAFF	TGTGCCAGCAGCCCCCTGGGGGGCACTGAAGCTTTCTTT
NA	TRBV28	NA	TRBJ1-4	CASKRGQYNEKLFF	TGTGCCAGCAAACGCGGACAATATAATGAAAAACTGTTTTTT
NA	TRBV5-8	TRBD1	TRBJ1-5	CASSWGTGGNQPQHF	TGTGCCAGCAGCTGGGGGACAGGGGGGAATCAGCCCCAGCATTTT
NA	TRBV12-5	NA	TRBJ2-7	CASGLVLSSSFNYEQYF	TGTGCTAGTGGTTTGGTACTTAGCTCCTCATTTAACTACGAGCAGTACTTC
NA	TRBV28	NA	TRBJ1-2	CASRPGGKYGYTF	TGTGCCAGCAGACCCGGGGGGAAATATGGCTACACCTTC
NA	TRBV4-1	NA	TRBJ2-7	CASSHPMTGSSYEQYF	TGCGCCAGCAGCCATCCAATGACTGGTAGCTCCTACGAGCAGTACTTC
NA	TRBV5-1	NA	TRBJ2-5	CASSLMREETQYF	TGCGCCAGCAGCTTGATGCGGGAAGAGACCCAGTACTTC
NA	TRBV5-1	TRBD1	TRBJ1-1	CASSYTLRGQGAEAFF	TGCGCCAGCAGCTATACCCTTCGAGGACAGGGCGCTGAAGCTTTCTTT
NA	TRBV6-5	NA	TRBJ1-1	CASISRGRASTEAFF	TGTGCCAGCATCTCCAGAGGCAGGGCTAGCACTGAAGCTTTCTTT
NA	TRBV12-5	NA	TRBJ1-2	CASGLAEAAGYTF	TGTGCTAGTGGTCTCGCGGAGGCCGCCGGCTACACCTTC
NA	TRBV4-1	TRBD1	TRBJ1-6	CASSRQGNSPLHF	TGCGCCAGCAGCAGACAGGGCAACTCACCCCTCCACTTT
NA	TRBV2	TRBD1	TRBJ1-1	CASSPQGAITEAFF	TGTGCCAGCAGCCCCCAGGGGGCGATCACTGAAGCTTTCTTT
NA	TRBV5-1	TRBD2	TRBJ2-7	CASSLSSGVFHEQYF	TGCGCCAGCAGCTTGTCGAGCGGGGTTTTCCACGAGCAGTACTTC
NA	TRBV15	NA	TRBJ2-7	CATSRGDKTYEQYF	TGTGCCACCAGCAGAGGGGACAAAACCTACGAGCAGTACTTC
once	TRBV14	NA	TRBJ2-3	CASSQAGVRTDTQYF	TGTGCCAGCAGCCAAGCGGGGGTCAGAACAGATACGCAGTATTTT
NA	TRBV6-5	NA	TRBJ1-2	CASSYSMSSGPYGYTF	TGTGCCAGCAGTTACTCGATGTCCTCAGGTCCCTATGGCTACACCTTC
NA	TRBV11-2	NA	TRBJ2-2	CASTTEGQQGNTGELFF	TGTGCCAGCACCACAGAGGGGCAACAGGGCAACACCGGGGAGCTGTTTTTT
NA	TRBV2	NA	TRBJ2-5	CASRWGQGKETQYF	TGTGCCAGCAGGTGGGGGCAGGGGAAAGAGACCCAGTACTTC
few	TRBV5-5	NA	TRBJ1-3	CASSLGSSTSGNTIYF	TGTGCCAGCAGCTTGGGGTCCTCAACTTCTGGAAACACCATATATTTT
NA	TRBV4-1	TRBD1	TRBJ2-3	CASSQDWGQPQYF	TGCGCCAGCAGCCAAGATTGGGGACAGCCGCAGTATTTT
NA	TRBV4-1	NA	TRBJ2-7	CASSQTAAGSYEQYF	TGCGCCAGCAGCCAGACCGCGGCGGGCTCCTACGAGCAGTACTTC
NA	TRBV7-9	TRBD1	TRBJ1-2	CASGTGVYGYTF	TGTGCGTCCGGGACAGGGGTCTATGGCTACACCTTC
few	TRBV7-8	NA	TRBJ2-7	CASSVNWSSGKYF	TGTGCCAGCAGCGTCAACTGGAGCTCGGGAAAGTACTTC
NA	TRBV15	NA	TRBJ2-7	CASLNRKGEEQYF	TGTGCCTCCCTTAACAGAAAAGGCGAAGAGCAGTACTTC
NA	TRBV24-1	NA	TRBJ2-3	CATSDPRQLRGDTQYF	TGTGCCACCAGTGATCCGCGCCAGCTCCGAGGCGATACGCAGTATTTT
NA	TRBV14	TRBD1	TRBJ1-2	CASSVQGASGYTF	TGTGCCAGCAGCGTACAGGGGGCAAGTGGCTACACCTTC
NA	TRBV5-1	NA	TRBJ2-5	CASSVASGERRTQYF	TGCGCCAGCAGCGTGGCCTCAGGGGAAAGGCGGACCCAGTACTTC
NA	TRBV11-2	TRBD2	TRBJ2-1	CASSLGRGEGEQFF	TGTGCCAGCAGCTTAGGGCGGGGGGAAGGTGAGCAGTTCTTC
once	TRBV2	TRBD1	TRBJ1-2	CASSSDRGDYGYTF	TGTGCCAGCAGTTCCGACAGGGGCGACTATGGCTACACCTTC
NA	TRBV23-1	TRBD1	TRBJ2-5	CASTQGDREETQYF	TGCGCCAGCACCCAAGGGGACAGGGAAGAGACCCAGTACTTC
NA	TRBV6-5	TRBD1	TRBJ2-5	CASRGGTGGKETQYF	TGTGCCAGCAGGGGCGGGACAGGGGGCAAAGAGACCCAGTACTTC
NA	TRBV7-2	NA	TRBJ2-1	CASSSGQDYNEQFF	TGTGCCAGCAGCTCCGGACAAGATTACAATGAGCAGTTCTTC
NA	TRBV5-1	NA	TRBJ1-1	CASSPTGVFNTEAFF	TGCGCCAGCAGCCCGACGGGAGTATTTAACACTGAAGCTTTCTTT
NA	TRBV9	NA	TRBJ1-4	CASGRGGNEKLFF	TGTGCCAGCGGTAGGGGAGGTAATGAAAAACTGTTTTTT
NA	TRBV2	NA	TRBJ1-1	CASSDRQTGNTEAFF	TGTGCCAGCAGCGATAGACAGACAGGGAACACTGAAGCTTTCTTT
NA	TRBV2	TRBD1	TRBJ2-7	CASSLRQGAYEQYF	TGTGCCAGCAGTTTAAGACAGGGGGCCTACGAGCAGTACTTC
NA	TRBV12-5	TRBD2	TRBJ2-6	CASGGTSSGANVLTF	TGTGCTAGTGGTGGGACTAGCTCTGGGGCCAACGTCCTGACTTTC
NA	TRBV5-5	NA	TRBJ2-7	CASSRRELSSYEQYF	TGTGCCAGCAGCCGACGGGAGCTAAGCTCCTACGAGCAGTACTTC
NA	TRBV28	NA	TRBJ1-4	CASSSYSTNEKLFF	TGTGCCAGCAGTTCATACAGTACTAATGAAAAACTGTTTTTT
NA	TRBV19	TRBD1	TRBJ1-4	CASSDRQGTNEKLFF	TGTGCCAGTAGTGACCGACAGGGGACTAATGAAAAACTGTTTTTT
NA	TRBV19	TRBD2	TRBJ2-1	CASRYLSGDYNEQFF	TGTGCCAGTAGGTACCTTAGCGGGGATTACAATGAGCAGTTCTTC
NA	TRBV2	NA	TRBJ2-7	CASSPGGPSYEQYF	TGTGCCAGCTCACCGGGGGGCCCTTCCTACGAGCAGTACTTC
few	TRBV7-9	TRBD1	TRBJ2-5	CASSLAGTDYQYF	TGTGCCAGCAGCTTAGCCGGGACAGACTACCAGTACTTC
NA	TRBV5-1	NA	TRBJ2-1	CASSLSGRGNYNEQFF	TGCGCCAGCAGCTTGAGTGGGCGGGGTAACTACAATGAGCAGTTCTTC
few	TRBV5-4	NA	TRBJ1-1	CASGQVANTEAFF	TGTGCCAGCGGCCAAGTGGCCAACACTGAAGCTTTCTTT
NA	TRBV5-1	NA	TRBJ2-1	CASSSYRSPGDEQFF	TGCGCCAGCAGCTCTTACAGGTCTCCGGGGGATGAGCAGTTCTTC
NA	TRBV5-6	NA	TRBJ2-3	CASTSSEGGRDTQYF	TGTGCCAGCACCTCCTCTGAGGGGGGGCGTGATACGCAGTATTTT
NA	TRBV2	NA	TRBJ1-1	CASDSVNTEAFF	TGTGCCAGCGATTCGGTGAACACTGAAGCTTTCTTT
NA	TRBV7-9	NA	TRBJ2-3	CASSLGHSSTDTQYF	TGTGCCAGCAGCTTAGGTCACAGCAGCACAGATACGCAGTATTTT